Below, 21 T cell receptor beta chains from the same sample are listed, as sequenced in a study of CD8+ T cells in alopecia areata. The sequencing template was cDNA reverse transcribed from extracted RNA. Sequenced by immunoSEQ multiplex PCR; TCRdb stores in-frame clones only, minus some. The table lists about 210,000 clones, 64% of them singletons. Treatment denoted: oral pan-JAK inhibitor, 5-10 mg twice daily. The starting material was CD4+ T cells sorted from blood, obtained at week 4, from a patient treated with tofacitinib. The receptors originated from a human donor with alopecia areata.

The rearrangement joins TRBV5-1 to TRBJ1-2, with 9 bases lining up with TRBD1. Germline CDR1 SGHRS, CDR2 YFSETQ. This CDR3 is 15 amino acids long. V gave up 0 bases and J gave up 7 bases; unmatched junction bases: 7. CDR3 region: CASSLEGTGRGGYTF. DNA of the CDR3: TGCGCCAGCAGCTTGGAAGGGACAGGGAGGGGTGGCTACACCTTC.

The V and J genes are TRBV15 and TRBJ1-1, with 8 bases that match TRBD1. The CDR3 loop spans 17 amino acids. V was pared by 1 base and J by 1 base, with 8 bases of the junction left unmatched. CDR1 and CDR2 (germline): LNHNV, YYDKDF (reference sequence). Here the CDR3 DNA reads TGTGCCACCAGCAGAGCCGGAACCGGGACAGGGAACACTGAAGCTTTCTTT. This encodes CATSRAGTGTGNTEAFF.

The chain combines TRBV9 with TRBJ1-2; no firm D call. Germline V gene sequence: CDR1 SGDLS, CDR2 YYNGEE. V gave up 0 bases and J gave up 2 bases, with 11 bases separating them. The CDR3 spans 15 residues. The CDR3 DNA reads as TGTGCCAGCAGCGTAGGAGGCAGCTTAAACTATGGCTACACCTTC. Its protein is CASSVGGSLNYGYTF.

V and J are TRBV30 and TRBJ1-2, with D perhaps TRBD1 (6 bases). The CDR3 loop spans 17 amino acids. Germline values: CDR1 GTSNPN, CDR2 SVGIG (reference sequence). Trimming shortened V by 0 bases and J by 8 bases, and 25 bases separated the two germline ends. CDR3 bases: TGTGCCTGGAGTGTAATAGTCAGGGGAGGACTCAGACTGGGCTACACCTTC. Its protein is CAWSVIVRGGLRLGYTF.

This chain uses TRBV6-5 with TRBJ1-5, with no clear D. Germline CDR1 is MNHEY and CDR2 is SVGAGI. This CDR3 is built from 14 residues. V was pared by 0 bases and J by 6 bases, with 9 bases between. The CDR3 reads CASSYSTGGQPQHF. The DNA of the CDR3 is TGTGCCAGCAGTTACTCAACTGGCGGTCAGCCCCAGCATTTT.

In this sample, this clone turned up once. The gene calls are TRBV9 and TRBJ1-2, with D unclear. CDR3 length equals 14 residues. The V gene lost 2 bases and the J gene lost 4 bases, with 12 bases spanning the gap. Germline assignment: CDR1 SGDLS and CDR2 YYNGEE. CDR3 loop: CASSVGMGSYGYTF. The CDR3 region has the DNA TGTGCCAGCAGCGTTGGAATGGGAAGCTATGGCTACACCTTC.

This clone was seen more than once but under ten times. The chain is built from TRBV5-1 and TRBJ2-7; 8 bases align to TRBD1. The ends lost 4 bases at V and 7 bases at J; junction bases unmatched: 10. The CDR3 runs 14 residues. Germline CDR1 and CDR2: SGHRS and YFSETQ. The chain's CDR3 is CASSPGGAFGEQYF. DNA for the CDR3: TGCGCCAGCAGCCCAGGGGGCGCATTTGGTGAGCAGTACTTC.

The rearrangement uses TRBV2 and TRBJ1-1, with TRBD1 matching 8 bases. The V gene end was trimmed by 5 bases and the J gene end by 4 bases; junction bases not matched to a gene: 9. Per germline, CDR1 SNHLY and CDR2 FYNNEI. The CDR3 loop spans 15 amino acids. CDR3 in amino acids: CASSYDRGGGTEAFF. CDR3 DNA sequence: TGTGCCAGCAGTTACGACAGGGGCGGGGGCACTGAAGCTTTCTTT.

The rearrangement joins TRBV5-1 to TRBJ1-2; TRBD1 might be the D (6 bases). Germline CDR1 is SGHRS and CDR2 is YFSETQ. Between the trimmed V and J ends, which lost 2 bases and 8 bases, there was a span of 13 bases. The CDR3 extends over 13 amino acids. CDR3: CASSFNRDRGYTF. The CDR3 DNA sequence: TGCGCCAGCAGCTTCAACAGGGATCGGGGCTACACCTTC.

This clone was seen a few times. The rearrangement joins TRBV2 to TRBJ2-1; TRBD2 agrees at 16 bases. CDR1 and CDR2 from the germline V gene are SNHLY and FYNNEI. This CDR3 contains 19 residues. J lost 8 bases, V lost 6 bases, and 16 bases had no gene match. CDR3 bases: TGTGCCAGCAGCCAGGGGACTAGCGGGGGGGCAGGTTGGAAAGATGAGCAGTTCTTC. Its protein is CASSQGTSGGAGWKDEQFF.

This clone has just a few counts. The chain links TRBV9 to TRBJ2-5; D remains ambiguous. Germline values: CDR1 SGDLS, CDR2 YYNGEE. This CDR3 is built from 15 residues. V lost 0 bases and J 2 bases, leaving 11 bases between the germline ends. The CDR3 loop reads CASSVGTMGQETQYF. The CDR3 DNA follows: TGTGCCAGCAGCGTAGGAACGATGGGTCAAGAGACCCAGTACTTC.

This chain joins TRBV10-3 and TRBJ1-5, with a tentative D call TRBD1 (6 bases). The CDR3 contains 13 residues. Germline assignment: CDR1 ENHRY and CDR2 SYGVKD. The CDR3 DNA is TGTGCTATAGGGGGAGCAGGGAATCAGCCCCAGCATTTT. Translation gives CAIGGAGNQPQHF.

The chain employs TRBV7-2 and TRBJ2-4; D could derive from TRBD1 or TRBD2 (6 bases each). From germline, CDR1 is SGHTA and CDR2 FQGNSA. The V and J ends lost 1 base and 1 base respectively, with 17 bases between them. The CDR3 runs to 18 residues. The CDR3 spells CASSLGGRGTVAKNIQYF. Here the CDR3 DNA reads TGTGCCAGCAGCTTAGGGGGGCGGGGTACCGTGGCCAAAAACATTCAGTACTTC.

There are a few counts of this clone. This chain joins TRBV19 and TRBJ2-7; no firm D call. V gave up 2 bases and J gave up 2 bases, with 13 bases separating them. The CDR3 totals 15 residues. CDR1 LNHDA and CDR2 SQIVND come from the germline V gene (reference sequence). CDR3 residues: CASSIRSWPAYEQYF. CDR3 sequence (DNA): TGTGCCAGTAGTATAAGGAGCTGGCCAGCCTACGAGCAGTACTTC.

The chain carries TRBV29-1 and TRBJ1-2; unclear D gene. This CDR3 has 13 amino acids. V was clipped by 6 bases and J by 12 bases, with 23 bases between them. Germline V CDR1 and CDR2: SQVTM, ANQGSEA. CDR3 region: CSVAKTRRAEDTF. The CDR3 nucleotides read TGCAGCGTCGCTAAAACCCGCCGGGCGGAAGACACCTTC.

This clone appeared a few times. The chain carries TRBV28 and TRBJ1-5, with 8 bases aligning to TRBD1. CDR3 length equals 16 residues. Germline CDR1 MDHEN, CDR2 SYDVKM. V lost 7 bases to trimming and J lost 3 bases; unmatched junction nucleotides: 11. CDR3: CASTGLGQEVNQPQHF. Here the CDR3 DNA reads TGTGCCAGCACGGGACTGGGACAGGAGGTCAATCAGCCCCAGCATTTT.

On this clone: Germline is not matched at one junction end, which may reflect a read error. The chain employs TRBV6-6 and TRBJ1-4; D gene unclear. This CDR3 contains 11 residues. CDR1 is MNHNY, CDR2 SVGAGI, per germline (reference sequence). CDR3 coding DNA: TGTGCCAGCAGCTACTACGGAAAACTGTTTTTT. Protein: CASSYYGKLFF.

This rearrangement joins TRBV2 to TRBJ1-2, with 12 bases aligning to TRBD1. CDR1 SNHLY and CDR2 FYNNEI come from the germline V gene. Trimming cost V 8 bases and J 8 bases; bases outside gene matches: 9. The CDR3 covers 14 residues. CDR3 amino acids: CASSEGQGAKGYTF. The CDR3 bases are TGTGCCAGCTCCGAGGGACAGGGGGCGAAGGGCTACACCTTC. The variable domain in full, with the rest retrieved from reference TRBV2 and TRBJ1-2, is EPEVTQTPSHQVTQMGQEVILRCVPISNHLYFYWYRQILGQKVEFLVSFYNNEISEKSEIFDDQFSVERPDGSNFTLKIRSTKLEDSAMYFCASSEGQGAKGYTFGSGTRLTVV.

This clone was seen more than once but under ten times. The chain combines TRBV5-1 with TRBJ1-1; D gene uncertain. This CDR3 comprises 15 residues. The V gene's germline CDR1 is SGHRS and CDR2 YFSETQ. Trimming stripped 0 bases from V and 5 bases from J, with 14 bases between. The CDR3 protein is CASSLELGRGTEAFF. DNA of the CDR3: TGCGCCAGCAGCTTGGAACTGGGAAGAGGTACTGAAGCTTTCTTT.

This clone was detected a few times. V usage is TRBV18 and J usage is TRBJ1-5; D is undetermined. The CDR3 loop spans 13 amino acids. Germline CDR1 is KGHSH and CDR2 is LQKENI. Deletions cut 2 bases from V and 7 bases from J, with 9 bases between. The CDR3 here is CASSPGSEQPQHF. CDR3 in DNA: TGTGCCAGCTCACCAGGGTCTGAGCAGCCCCAGCATTTT.

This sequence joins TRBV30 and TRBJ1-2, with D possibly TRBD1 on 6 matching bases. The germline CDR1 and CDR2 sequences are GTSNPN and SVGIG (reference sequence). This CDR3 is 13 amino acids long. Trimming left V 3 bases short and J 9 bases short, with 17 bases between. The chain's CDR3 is CAWRRGDTGRYTF. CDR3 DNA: TGTGCCTGGAGGAGGGGGGACACCGGCCGCTACACCTTC.